This T cell receptor beta chain was recorded in a study of cytotoxic CD8 clonotypes in ibrutinib-treated CLL. Clones were read by immunoSEQ multiplex PCR, and TCRdb kept only the in-frame ones, dropping some. The sample lists 200,000 or so clones, about four fifths occurring once. The sequence was collected from a human donor with chronic lymphocytic leukemia. The sample consisted of PBMCs, taken after 12 months of ibrutinib treatment.

CDR3 sequence: CASSLGLVAKNIQYF. The CDR3, as DNA: TGTGCCAGCAGCTTAGGCTTGGTGGCCAAAAACATTCAGTACTTC. This chain uses TRBV7-9 with TRBJ2-4; D ambiguous. V was trimmed by 1 base and J by 1 base, leaving 8 bases between them. CDR3 length: 15 residues. From germline, CDR1 is SEHNR and CDR2 FQNEAQ (reference sequence).